One and the same sample provided the 21 T cell receptor beta chains below, sequenced in a study of blood T cell repertoires in COVID-19. Assay used: immunoSEQ multiplex PCR; TCRdb lists only in-frame clones, some missing. Among 200,000 to 250,000 clones listed, 80% to 85% were seen once. Material: peripheral blood. All receptors come from a woman aged 55-75 years who had recovered from COVID-19.

The chain couples TRBV5-1 to TRBJ1-2, with 9 bases matching TRBD1. This CDR3 is 16 amino acids long. Per the germline V gene, CDR1 is SGHRS and CDR2 is YFSETQ. V lost 3 bases, J lost 2 bases, and 8 bases stayed unmatched. The DNA of the CDR3 is TGCGCCAGCAGCTCGATTCCGGGACAGGGAAACTATGGCTACACCTTC. Residues: CASSSIPGQGNYGYTF.

The chain couples TRBV30 to TRBJ1-2, with 7 nucleotides matching TRBD1. CDR1 GTSNPN and CDR2 SVGIG come from the germline V gene (reference sequence). CDR3 length: 14 residues. Trimming cost V 1 base and J 2 bases; bases outside gene matches: 4. CDR3 amino acids: CAWSEGAPNYGYTF. CDR3 bases: TGTGCCTGGAGTGAGGGGGCACCCAACTATGGCTACACCTTC.

As concerns this clone: One end of the junction fails to match germline, which may point to a read error. The gene calls are TRBV7-2 and TRBJ1-5; TRBD1 agrees at 7 bases. The CDR3 is made up of 12 amino acids. Looked up from germline, CDR1 is SGHTA and CDR2 is FQGNSA. CDR3 region: CAGSRQGQPQHF. CDR3 in DNA: TGTGCCGGCAGCCGACAGGGACAGCCCCAGCATTTT.

The chain is built from TRBV10-3 and TRBJ1-5; 8 nucleotides align to TRBD1. Germline V gene data show CDR1 as ENHRY and CDR2 as SYGVKD. The CDR3 has 13 amino acids. The V segment lost 10 bases and the J segment 5 bases; nucleotides outside the gene matches: 7. The CDR3 loop is CATTMDRDQPQHF. The CDR3 nucleotides read TGTGCCACCACAATGGACAGGGATCAGCCCCAGCATTTT.

V gene TRBV6-5 combines with J gene TRBJ2-5; weak D call: TRBD1 (5 bases). The germline V and J ends were trimmed by 6 bases and 2 bases, with 10 bases remaining between them. The CDR3 is 13 amino acids. The V gene's germline CDR1 is MNHEY and CDR2 SVGAGI. This CDR3 reads CASSGQAQETQYF. Written as DNA, the CDR3 is TGTGCCAGCAGCGGACAAGCACAAGAGACCCAGTACTTC.

This clone was seen more than once but under ten times. V usage is TRBV5-1 and J usage is TRBJ2-3; D might be TRBD1 (6 bases). The germline CDR1 and CDR2 sequences are SGHRS and YFSETQ. The CDR3 covers 15 residues. Trimming took off 0 bases at V and 2 bases at J, with 10 bases between the two ends. Here the CDR3 reads CASSLGTDSTDTQYF. CDR3 DNA: TGCGCCAGCAGCTTGGGGACAGATTCCACAGATACGCAGTATTTT.

CDR3 bases: TGTGCCAGCAGTTCAACCGGGACTACTACCTACGAGCAGTACTTC. Its protein is CASSSTGTTTYEQYF. The rearrangement uses TRBV27 and TRBJ2-7; 7 nucleotides match TRBD2. The J segment lost 2 bases and the V segment lost 4 bases, leaving 8 bases of the junction unmatched. Germline assignment: CDR1 MNHEY and CDR2 SMNVEV (reference sequence). This CDR3 contains 15 residues.

The V and J genes are TRBV19 and TRBJ1-1; the D is unclear. V was cut by 5 bases and J by 6 bases, with 16 bases left in between. CDR1 is LNHDA, CDR2 SQIVND, per germline (reference sequence). The CDR3 covers 14 residues. CDR3 sequence reads: CASSPRRNSPEAFF. In DNA, the CDR3 is TGTGCCAGTAGTCCCCGGAGAAACTCCCCTGAAGCTTTCTTT. The full variable domain, with the rest looked up from reference TRBV19 and TRBJ1-1, is DGGITQSPKYLFRKEGQNVTLSCEQNLNHDAMYWYRQDPGQGLRLIYYSQIVNDFQKGDIAEGYSVSREKKESFPLTVTSAQKNPTAFYLCASSPRRNSPEAFFGQGTRLTVV.

The gene calls are TRBV12-3 or TRBV12-4 and TRBJ1-5; D is ambiguous. With 7 bases removed from V and 6 bases from J, the gap between germline ends came to 13 bases. This CDR3 has 13 residues. The DNA for the CDR3 is TGTGCCAGCAACACGAACGGCGGTCAGCCCCAGCATTTT. It codes for CASNTNGGQPQHF.

The rearrangement joins TRBV7-2 to TRBJ2-1; weak D call: TRBD2 (5 bases). Germline CDR1 SGHTA, CDR2 FQGNSA. V lost 1 base and J lost 3, with 22 bases in between. CDR3 length: 19 residues. The CDR3 sequence is CASSLEVADSGLLYNEQFF. The CDR3 coding sequence is TGTGCCAGCAGCTTAGAGGTCGCGGACTCCGGCCTCCTCTACAATGAGCAGTTCTTC.

The CDR3 loop reads CASSPGQGTDTQYF. For the CDR3, the DNA is TGTGCCAGCAGCCCCGGACAGGGCACAGATACGCAGTATTTT. The V call is TRBV7-2, the J call TRBJ2-3, with 7 positions matching TRBD1. This CDR3 region has 14 residues. The V gene's germline CDR1 is SGHTA and CDR2 FQGNSA. V dropped 5 bases and J dropped 1; count of bases not matched to a gene: 3.

The rearrangement joins TRBV4-2 to TRBJ2-1, with TRBD2 matching 13 bases. The CDR3 contains 16 residues. V lost 3 bases to trimming and J lost 6 bases; unmatched junction nucleotides: 5. Per germline, CDR1 LGHNA and CDR2 YNFKEQ. For the CDR3, the DNA is TGTGCCAGCAGCCATTTAGGGACTAGCGGGGCCAATGAGCAGTTCTTC. This translates into CASSHLGTSGANEQFF.

This rearrangement joins TRBV7-9 to TRBJ2-3; possibly TRBD2 for D (6 bases). Germline V CDR1 and CDR2: SEHNR, FQNEAQ (reference sequence). CDR3 length: 16 residues. V was trimmed by 1 base and J by 1 base, leaving 12 bases between them. The CDR3 DNA follows: TGTGCCAGCAGCTTAGGAGACTGGGGGGGCACAGATACGCAGTATTTT. Encoded protein: CASSLGDWGGTDTQYF.

Within the sample, this clone is medium-sized. The J gene is TRBJ2-1, the V gene TRBV7-2, with 12 bases that match TRBD2. After removal of 1 base from V and 8 bases from J, the junction contained 3 bases not matched to a gene. CDR3 length equals 15 residues. Germline CDR1 reads SGHTA; CDR2 reads FQGNSA. CDR3 DNA sequence: TGTGCCAGCAGCTTAGAACTAGCGGGGGGTTATGAGCAGTTCTTC. Translating gives CASSLELAGGYEQFF.

Turning to this clone: Within the sample, other DNA sequences also encode this same CDR3. The chain carries TRBV23-1 and TRBJ1-2, with 8 bases identical to TRBD1. TRBV23-1 carries the ORF label, with uncertain function. V trimming: 1 base; J trimming: 4 bases; junction bases outside the gene matches: 5. The CDR3 covers 15 residues. CDR3: CASSQYRGRVYGYTF. The CDR3 nucleotides read TGCGCCAGCAGTCAATACAGGGGGAGAGTCTATGGCTACACCTTC.

The chain has TRBV14 and TRBJ2-5; a weak D match, TRBD1 (5 bases). The V end lost 0 bases, the J end lost 2 bases, and 10 bases lay between the germline ends. The CDR3 is made up of 15 amino acids. Germline V gene sequence: CDR1 SGHDN, CDR2 FVKESK. The CDR3 DNA reads as TGTGCCAGCAGCCAAGATAGAACAGGTCAAGAGACCCAGTACTTC. Translated, it gives CASSQDRTGQETQYF.

The J gene is TRBJ2-7, the V gene TRBV7-2; D possibly corresponds to TRBD2 (6 bases). The length of the CDR3 is 14 residues. V lost 4 bases and J lost 13, with 23 bases in between. The germline V gene encodes CDR1 SGHTA and CDR2 FQGNSA. CDR3 protein: CASSSKITGTSSYF. CDR3 coding DNA: TGTGCCAGCAGCTCCAAAATTACGGGAACTAGCTCATACTTC.

This clone was picked up a small number of times. This chain links TRBV5-1 with TRBJ2-7; 9 nucleotides align to TRBD1. The ends lost 2 bases at V and 5 bases at J; junction bases unmatched: 2. From germline, CDR1 is SGHRS and CDR2 YFSETQ. The CDR3 sequence is 13 residues long. CDR3 DNA: TGCGCCAGCAGCTTACAGGGGGCTAACGAGCAGTACTTC. Encoded protein: CASSLQGANEQYF. Together with reference TRBV5-1 and TRBJ2-7, the CDR3 gives the full variable domain: KAGVTQTPRYLIKTRGQQVTLSCSPISGHRSVSWYQQTPGQGLQFLFEYFSETQRNKGNFPGRFSGRQFSNSRSEMNVSTLELGDSALYLCASSLQGANEQYFGPGTRLTVT.

This clone was counted a few times. The chain recombines TRBV29-1 with TRBJ1-2; D possibly corresponds to TRBD1 (6 bases). The CDR3 covers 13 residues. The ends were cut back, 4 bases at V and 3 bases at J, with 12 bases in the middle. CDR1 and CDR2 (germline): SQVTM, ANQGSEA. The CDR3 sequence: CSVVQGGHYGYTF. The CDR3 DNA is TGCAGCGTTGTACAGGGCGGGCACTATGGCTACACCTTC.

This chain connects TRBV7-2 to TRBJ2-5; 7 bases agree with TRBD2. Germline CDR1 reads SGHTA; CDR2 reads FQGNSA. The CDR3 sequence is 15 residues long. V shed 3 bases, J shed 3 bases, and the junction held 7 bases outside the gene matches. The CDR3 sequence is CASSFYPSGEETQYF. The CDR3 nucleotides read TGTGCCAGCAGCTTTTATCCTAGCGGAGAAGAGACCCAGTACTTC.

V usage is TRBV4-2 and J usage is TRBJ1-2; perhaps TRBD1 as D (6 bases). V was cut by 3 bases and J by 1 base, with 21 bases left in between. CDR1 LGHNA and CDR2 YNFKEQ come from the germline V gene. The CDR3 is 18 residues long. The CDR3 DNA reads as TGTGCCAGCAGCCACACACCCCCCGGACAGCTTCTTAACTATGGCTACACCTTC. Translation gives CASSHTPPGQLLNYGYTF.